This entry lists 8 T cell receptor beta chains sequenced from one sample in a study of cytotoxic CD8 clonotypes in ibrutinib-treated CLL. TCRdb's table, derived via immunoSEQ multiplex PCR, lists solely in-frame clones and lacks some. The table records 160,000 or so clones, nearly 90% of them present only once. The sequences come from PBMCs, collected at disease progression, from a patient treated with ibrutinib. These receptors were collected from a human donor with chronic lymphocytic leukemia.

V is TRBV9 and J is TRBJ1-2; D remains unclear. Germline CDR1 SGDLS, CDR2 YYNGEE. The CDR3 has 15 residues. V gave up 0 bases and J gave up 8 bases, with 17 bases separating them. As DNA, the CDR3 is TGTGCCAGCAGCGTAGTCGCCTCCTTACCGGCGGGCTACACCTTC. Translation: CASSVVASLPAGYTF.

As to this clone: Mismatch with germline at one junction end may stem from a read error. The V gene is TRBV4-1, the J gene TRBJ2-7; D gene uncertain. The CDR3 is 15 residues long. CDR1 MGHRA and CDR2 YSYEKL come from the germline V gene. The CDR3 loop is CASSQSSRVSDEQYF. Here the CDR3 DNA reads TGCGCCAGCAGCCAAAGCTCCCGTGTCTCCGACGAGCAGTACTTC.

The chain joins TRBV9 to TRBJ2-7; 7 bases line up with TRBD2. V shed 4 bases and J 5 bases; nucleotides not matched to a gene: 12. Germline lookup yields CDR1 SGDLS and CDR2 YYNGEE. The CDR3 is 15 residues long. The CDR3: CASSQIGAGVNEQYF. In nucleotides, the CDR3 is TGTGCCAGCAGCCAGATTGGGGCGGGAGTCAACGAGCAGTACTTC.

The V gene is TRBV30, the J gene TRBJ2-2; D may be TRBD1 (6 bases). Germline values: CDR1 GTSNPN, CDR2 SVGIG (reference sequence). V lost 3 bases and J 0 bases, leaving 8 bases between the germline ends. CDR3 length: 14 amino acids. For the CDR3, the DNA is TGTGCCTGGAGGGACAGCGCGAACACCGGGGAGCTGTTTTTT. Encoded protein: CAWRDSANTGELFF.

This clone was picked up one time. J is TRBJ2-1 and V is TRBV7-3, with D perhaps matching TRBD2 (6 bases). Germline V gene sequence: CDR1 SGHTA, CDR2 FQGTGA. The CDR3 runs to 16 residues. Trimming took off 1 base at V and 6 bases at J, with 16 bases between the two ends. The CDR3 is CASSLKGSGEFNEQFF. The CDR3 DNA is TGTGCCAGCAGCTTAAAGGGGTCGGGAGAGTTCAATGAGCAGTTCTTC.

The chain joins TRBV19 to TRBJ1-1; D is perhaps TRBD1 (5 bases). The germline gives CDR1 LNHDA, CDR2 SQIVND (reference sequence). The CDR3 loop spans 15 amino acids. The V end was cut by 6 bases, the J end by 4 bases, with 18 bases between. The DNA of the CDR3 is TGTGCCAGTAGCCCCGGACGGGGGGTGGTCACTGAAGCTTTCTTT. Residues: CASSPGRGVVTEAFF.

The rearrangement links TRBV7-9 to TRBJ1-5; D ambiguous. Deletions cut 3 bases from V and 3 bases from J, with 15 bases between. This CDR3 is 16 amino acids long. Per germline, CDR1 SEHNR and CDR2 FQNEAQ (reference sequence). The CDR3 is CASSLSGPLDNQPQHF. As DNA, the CDR3 is TGTGCCAGCAGCTTGTCCGGGCCCCTTGACAATCAGCCCCAGCATTTT.

This chain joins TRBV29-1 and TRBJ2-1; 10 positions match TRBD2. Looked up from germline, CDR1 is SQVTM and CDR2 is ANQGSEA. Trimming cost V 4 bases and J 4 bases; bases outside gene matches: 4. This CDR3 has 14 amino acids. CDR3 residues: CSVVTSGLYNEQFF. The CDR3 region has the DNA TGCAGCGTTGTGACTAGCGGGTTGTACAATGAGCAGTTCTTC.